A single sample gave rise to the 27 T cell receptor beta chains below, sequenced in a study of early T cells in non-severe SARS-CoV-2 infection. TCRdb re-analysed the 5' RACE reads in MiXCR, keeping a single row per CDR3 protein. Counted here are roughly 48,000 distinct CDR3 sequences, around 4% occurring once; the ten biggest clones make up 6%. Sequenced sample: whole blood. Receptor source: an adult who was a healthcare worker with PCR-confirmed SARS-CoV-2 infection or an uninfected control (not recorded which).

This clonotype was seen at least ten times. The chain is built from TRBV2 and TRBJ2-5, with D uncertain. V gave up 4 bases and J gave up 1 base, with 4 bases separating them. Germline V gene lookup returns CDR1 SNHLY and CDR2 FYNNEI. This CDR3 is built from 12 residues. For the CDR3, the DNA is TGTGCCAGCAGTGTCTTCCAAGAGACCCAGTACTTC. Translating it yields CASSVFQETQYF.

This clonotype was detected ten times or more. The gene calls are TRBV2 and TRBJ2-7; D gene uncertain. The V end lost 7 bases, the J end lost 3 bases, and 10 bases lay between the germline ends. Germline V gene sequence: CDR1 SNHLY, CDR2 FYNNEI. The length of the CDR3 is 12 residues. The CDR3 nucleotides are TGTGCCAGCAACCCGCCAAACTACGAGCAGTACTTC. Its translation: CASNPPNYEQYF.

This chain connects TRBV29-1 to TRBJ2-3; 7 bases are shared with TRBD1. V shed 7 bases and J 0 bases; nucleotides not matched to a gene: 7. The CDR3 is 14 amino acids. CDR1 SQVTM and CDR2 ANQGSEA come from the germline V gene. CDR3 loop: CSAWTGVSTDTQYF. For the CDR3, the DNA is TGCAGCGCCTGGACAGGAGTTAGCACAGATACGCAGTATTTT.

This clonotype has a count of ten or more. The rearrangement joins TRBV20-1 to TRBJ2-7; maybe TRBD1 (5 bases). This CDR3 spans 15 amino acids. The germline CDR1 and CDR2 sequences are DFQATT and SNEGSKA (reference sequence). V lost 0 bases, J lost 0 bases, and 12 bases lay in between. The DNA of the CDR3 is TGCAGTGCTAGAGATACCCTCCAGGGCTCCTACGAGCAGTACTTC. This codes for CSARDTLQGSYEQYF.

The chain recombines TRBV20-1 with TRBJ2-3, with no clear D. V lost 0 bases and J lost 2, with 12 bases in between. Germline V gives CDR1 DFQATT, CDR2 SNEGSKA (reference sequence). The CDR3 is 15 residues long. The CDR3 nucleotides read TGCAGTGCTAGAGATAGGGCGTTGATCACAGATACGCAGTATTTT. Residues: CSARDRALITDTQYF.

This clonotype came up a few times. This sequence joins TRBV20-1 and TRBJ2-7, with TRBD2 matching 11 bases. CDR1 DFQATT and CDR2 SNEGSKA come from the germline V gene (reference sequence). Trimming removed 0 bases from V and 0 bases from J; junction bases left unmatched: 7. The length of the CDR3 is 17 residues. This chain's CDR3 is CSARDPSGRRSSYEQYF. The CDR3 DNA is TGCAGTGCTAGAGATCCTAGCGGGAGGCGGAGCTCCTACGAGCAGTACTTC.

This chain links TRBV2 with TRBJ1-2; D ambiguous. From germline, CDR1 is SNHLY and CDR2 FYNNEI. The length of the CDR3 is 11 residues. V lost 6 bases and J lost 6, with 8 bases in between. CDR3 sequence: CASRGEDGYTF. The CDR3 DNA follows: TGTGCCAGCAGAGGAGAGGATGGCTACACCTTC.

There are many counts of this clonotype. The chain links TRBV5-4 to TRBJ2-5; a possible D gene is TRBD1 (6 bases). Per germline, CDR1 SGHNT and CDR2 YYREEE (reference sequence). The V end lost 2 bases, the J end lost 2 bases, and 13 bases lay between the germline ends. This CDR3 spans 15 amino acids. The CDR3 sequence: CASSLPTGHQETQYF. In DNA, the CDR3 is TGTGCCAGCAGCTTACCGACAGGCCATCAAGAGACCCAGTACTTC.

This clonotype occurred many times. This chain joins TRBV10-3 and TRBJ2-3, with 12 bases fitting TRBD1. Trimming removed 0 bases from V and 5 bases from J; junction bases left unmatched: 6. This CDR3 contains 17 residues. Germline V CDR1 and CDR2: ENHRY, SYGVKD. The CDR3 DNA sequence: TGTGCCATCAGTGAGTCCAAGGGACAGGGGGCTAAAGATACGCAGTATTTT. It encodes CAISESKGQGAKDTQYF.

The gene calls are TRBV28 and TRBJ1-1; D unresolved. Deletions cut 3 bases from V and 9 bases from J, with 11 bases between. The CDR3 is 12 residues long. Germline V gene sequence: CDR1 MDHEN, CDR2 SYDVKM. CDR3 sequence: CASSFAVTQAFF. DNA for the CDR3: TGTGCCAGCAGTTTCGCCGTGACTCAAGCTTTCTTT.

A few counts support this clonotype. A much more abundant neighbour one base away suggests this may be a read error. The chain carries TRBV19 and TRBJ1-2; no reliable D call. Trimming cost V 3 bases and J 10 bases, with 15 bases left between them. CDR1 LNHDA and CDR2 SQIVND come from the germline V gene (reference sequence). CDR3 length: 13 amino acids. The CDR3 is CASSIRPADDYTF. CDR3 coding DNA: TGTGCCAGTAGTATTCGACCGGCGGATGACTACACCTTC.

There are many counts of this clonotype. This chain connects TRBV7-8 to TRBJ1-5; no reliable D call. Germline CDR1 and CDR2: SGHVS and FQNEAQ. V shed 3 bases and J shed 0 bases, with 9 bases lying between them. The CDR3 totals 15 residues. Here the CDR3 DNA reads TGTGCCAGCAGCTTGGCTGGGGATAGCAATCAGCCCCAGCATTTT. This gives the protein CASSLAGDSNQPQHF.

This clonotype was observed at least ten times. V is TRBV20-1 and J is TRBJ2-7, with unresolved D. Germline-derived CDR1 and CDR2 are DFQATT and SNEGSKA (reference sequence). This CDR3 spans 12 amino acids. V dropped 0 bases and J dropped 3 bases, with 6 bases sitting between them. DNA for the CDR3: TGCAGTGCTAGAGAGATAGACTACGAGCAGTACTTC. It is translated as CSAREIDYEQYF.

This clonotype was picked up many times. The gene calls are TRBV6-1 and TRBJ2-2; possibly TRBD1 for D (5 bases). CDR1 and CDR2 from the germline V gene are MNHNS and SASEGT. This CDR3 spans 16 amino acids. Trimming removed 3 bases from V and 4 bases from J, with 15 bases in between. Here the CDR3 reads CASSDLQGSPTGELFF. Here the CDR3 DNA reads TGTGCCAGCAGTGACCTTCAGGGAAGTCCCACCGGGGAGCTGTTTTTT.

This clonotype occurred many times. V usage is TRBV10-3 and J usage is TRBJ1-4, with D tentatively TRBD1 (5 bases). V shed 2 bases and J shed 2 bases, with 9 bases lying between them. The CDR3 loop spans 15 amino acids. CDR1 ENHRY and CDR2 SYGVKD come from the germline V gene. The CDR3 is CAISEKGITNEKLFF. For the CDR3, the DNA is TGTGCCATCAGTGAGAAGGGGATCACTAATGAAAAACTGTTTTTT.

Ten or more counts support this clonotype. V and J are TRBV12-3 or TRBV12-4 and TRBJ2-1; 8 positions match TRBD2. The CDR3 is 15 residues long. The V segment lost 6 bases and the J segment 0 bases; nucleotides outside the gene matches: 4. The CDR3 region has the DNA TGTGCCAGCAGGTCGAGCGGGAGCTCCTACAATGAGCAGTTCTTC. This translates into CASRSSGSSYNEQFF.

This clonotype was detected ten times or more. This chain uses TRBV6-5 with TRBJ1-6; D possibly corresponds to TRBD1 (5 bases). This CDR3 region has 15 residues. V lost 2 bases and J 11 bases, leaving 16 bases between the germline ends. Germline CDR1 reads MNHEY; CDR2 reads SVGAGI. The CDR3 DNA is TGTGCCAGCAGTTACGTATCGGGGACCGTAGCACCCCTCCACTTT. This encodes CASSYVSGTVAPLHF.

The table lists this clonotype with many counts. CDR3 loop: CASSPDRGTNEKLFF. The CDR3 nucleotides are TGTGCCAGCAGCCCCGACAGGGGTACTAATGAAAAACTGTTTTTT. The V gene is TRBV7-9, the J gene TRBJ1-4, with 8 bases matching TRBD1. This CDR3 contains 15 residues. The V gene end was trimmed by 5 bases and the J gene end by 2 bases; junction bases not matched to a gene: 4. Germline V gives CDR1 SEHNR, CDR2 FQNEAQ (reference sequence). Full variable domain (remainder filled in from reference TRBV7-9 and TRBJ1-4): DTGVSQNPRHKITKRGQNVTFRCDPISEHNRLYWYRQTLGQGPEFLTYFQNEAQLEKSRLLSDRFSAERPKGSFSTLEIQRTEQGDSAMYLCASSPDRGTNEKLFFGSGTQLSVL.

This clonotype was detected many times. The chain combines TRBV20-1 with TRBJ2-3; TRBD1 aligns across 7 bases. V shed 1 base and J 0 bases; nucleotides not matched to a gene: 4. CDR1 is DFQATT, CDR2 SNEGSKA, per germline (reference sequence). The CDR3 loop spans 15 amino acids. The CDR3 DNA reads as TGCAGTGCTAGAGTCAGGGGGAAGAGCACAGATACGCAGTATTTT. It encodes CSARVRGKSTDTQYF.

This clonotype was detected only a few times. The gene calls are TRBV5-1 and TRBJ2-2; 8 bases fit TRBD1. The CDR3 is 14 residues long. Trimming at V came to 7 bases and at J to 2 bases, leaving 4 bases not matched to a gene. Germline values: CDR1 SGHRS, CDR2 YFSETQ. For the CDR3, the DNA is TGCGCCAGCGGGGACAGGCAAAACACCGGGGAGCTGTTTTTT. Translated: CASGDRQNTGELFF. Variable domain in full (rest from reference TRBV5-1 and TRBJ2-2): KAGVTQTPRYLIKTRGQQVTLSCSPISGHRSVSWYQQTPGQGLQFLFEYFSETQRNKGNFPGRFSGRQFSNSRSEMNVSTLELGDSALYLCASGDRQNTGELFFGEGSRLTVL.

V is TRBV11-2 and J is TRBJ2-1; D is perhaps TRBD1 or TRBD2 (7 bases each). This CDR3 has 18 residues. Germline CDR1 reads SGHAT; CDR2 reads FQNNGV. Trimming took 3 bases from V and 5 from J, leaving 23 bases between them. The CDR3 loop is CASSFRGGTGREHNEQFF. DNA for the CDR3: TGTGCCAGCAGCTTTAGAGGGGGCACAGGGAGGGAACACAATGAGCAGTTCTTC.

The V and J genes are TRBV6-2 or TRBV6-3 and TRBJ2-5; TRBD1 matches 10 bases. This CDR3 region has 15 residues. V lost 8 bases and J lost 3; bases outside the gene matches: 9. Germline V gives CDR1 MNHEY, CDR2 SVGEGT. The CDR3 is CASSSPGQGKETQYF. The CDR3 DNA reads TGTGCCAGCTCAAGCCCGGGACAGGGGAAAGAGACCCAGTACTTC.

This clonotype was detected ten times or more. The rearrangement links TRBV30 to TRBJ2-2; 9 bases line up with TRBD2. There are 14 residues in the CDR3. J gave up 1 base and V 4 bases, and 1 base lay outside the gene matches. The germline V gene has CDR1 GTSNPN and CDR2 SVGIG (reference sequence). In DNA, the CDR3 is TGTGCCTGGACTAGCGGGATGAACACCGGGGAGCTGTTTTTT. This translates into CAWTSGMNTGELFF.

This clonotype has only a few counts. The chain carries TRBV20-1 and TRBJ2-6, with 9 bases aligning to TRBD1. This CDR3 contains 17 residues. Germline V gene data show CDR1 as DFQATT and CDR2 as SNEGSKA (reference sequence). The trim removed 4 bases at V and 3 bases at J, leaving 10 bases unmatched. The CDR3 is CSATHRDREYGANVLTF. CDR3 DNA: TGCAGTGCTACCCATCGGGACAGGGAATATGGGGCCAACGTCCTGACTTTC.

This clonotype was detected many times. The V call is TRBV3-1, the J call TRBJ1-6; 8 bases agree with TRBD1. The CDR3 consists of 16 residues. V dropped 1 base and J dropped 9; count of bases not matched to a gene: 8. Per germline, CDR1 LGHDT and CDR2 YNNKEL (reference sequence). For the CDR3, the DNA is TGTGCCAGCAGCCAAGGATCCGGGACAGGCTTTTCACCCCTCCACTTT. It codes for CASSQGSGTGFSPLHF.

There are many counts of this clonotype. The rearrangement links TRBV14 to TRBJ2-3; D not resolved. The V gene lost 0 bases and the J gene lost 8 bases, with 6 bases spanning the gap. In germline, CDR1 is SGHDN, CDR2 FVKESK. The CDR3 contains 12 residues. This chain's CDR3 is CASSQDHGTQYF. In DNA, the CDR3 is TGTGCCAGCAGCCAAGATCATGGTACGCAGTATTTT.

This clonotype has only a few counts. J is TRBJ2-1 and V is TRBV2; perhaps D is TRBD1 or TRBD2 (5 bases each). The V and J ends lost 0 bases and 8 bases respectively, with 8 bases between them. The germline V gene encodes CDR1 SNHLY and CDR2 FYNNEI. The CDR3 spans 13 residues. CDR3 amino acids: CASSEARGDEQFF. The CDR3 nucleotides are TGTGCCAGCAGTGAAGCGAGAGGGGATGAGCAGTTCTTC.